This entry lists 26 T cell receptor beta chains sequenced from one sample in a study of blood T cell repertoires in COVID-19. TCRdb's table, derived via immunoSEQ multiplex PCR, lists solely in-frame clones and lacks some. Of 40,000 to 50,000 clones listed, about nine tenths are singletons. Sequencing input: peripheral blood. The receptors come from a human donor in a cohort sampled during active COVID-19.

This sequence joins TRBV30 and TRBJ2-7; 7 nucleotides align to TRBD2. Trimming took 2 bases from V and 1 from J; bases not matched to a gene: 8. In germline, CDR1 is GTSNPN, CDR2 SVGIG (reference sequence). This CDR3 is built from 15 residues. CDR3 DNA: TGTGCCTGGAGTCCGGGGCAGGGAGGGTCCTACGAGCAGTACTTC. It encodes CAWSPGQGGSYEQYF.

This sequence joins TRBV11-2 and TRBJ1-2, with D possibly TRBD1 on 6 matching bases. Trimming left V 5 bases short and J 2 bases short, with 9 bases between. The CDR3 has 13 amino acids. Germline V CDR1 and CDR2: SGHAT, FQNNGV. The CDR3 bases are TGTGCCAGCAGCACAACAGGGAACTATGGCTACACCTTC. Translated: CASSTTGNYGYTF.

The V gene is TRBV7-9, the J gene TRBJ1-6, with 7 bases fitting TRBD1. This CDR3 spans 15 amino acids. V trimming: 3 bases; J trimming: 10 bases; junction bases outside the gene matches: 9. The germline V gene has CDR1 SEHNR and CDR2 FQNEAQ (reference sequence). Written as DNA, the CDR3 is TGTGCCAGCAGCTTTTTAAGGGGGCTCGAATCACCCCTCCACTTT. Translation gives CASSFLRGLESPLHF.

The CDR3 loop reads CASTFLGQGTETQYF. The CDR3 DNA follows: TGTGCCAGCACCTTCTTGGGACAGGGGACAGAGACCCAGTACTTC. The V gene is TRBV6-5, the J gene TRBJ2-5; 10 bases map to TRBD1. The CDR3 contains 15 residues. Germline assignment: CDR1 MNHEY and CDR2 SVGAGI. With 7 bases clipped from V and 4 bases from J, the junction kept 9 bases outside the gene matches.

This chain joins TRBV2 and TRBJ2-1; 7 positions agree with TRBD2. CDR1 SNHLY and CDR2 FYNNEI come from the germline V gene. V dropped 8 bases and J dropped 0; count of bases not matched to a gene: 7. CDR3 length equals 15 residues. The CDR3 DNA reads as TGTGCCAGCGGGAATAGCGGGTCCTCCTACAATGAGCAGTTCTTC. Amino acids: CASGNSGSSYNEQFF.

The chain carries TRBV5-1 and TRBJ1-2; TRBD1 aligns across 8 bases. Germline V lookup: CDR1 SGHRS, CDR2 YFSETQ. The CDR3 has 15 residues. Unmatched junction bases numbered 9, after V lost 4 bases and J lost 4 bases. CDR3 nucleotide sequence: TGCGCCAGCAGCCCGCAACCAGGGGGCTCCTATGGCTACACCTTC. Translated: CASSPQPGGSYGYTF.

V usage is TRBV12-3 or TRBV12-4 and J usage is TRBJ1-2; possibly TRBD1 for D (5 bases). The CDR3 has 12 residues. V lost 3 bases, J lost 6 bases, and 8 bases lay in between. The CDR3: CASSFGGNGYTF. The CDR3 nucleotides are TGTGCCAGCAGTTTCGGGGGGAATGGCTACACCTTC.

V gene TRBV10-3 combines with J gene TRBJ2-7, with 12 bases fitting TRBD1. This CDR3 has 15 residues. Germline V gene sequence: CDR1 ENHRY, CDR2 SYGVKD. Trimming cost V 6 bases and J 7 bases; bases outside gene matches: 10. In DNA form, the CDR3 reads TGTGCCATCAGCGGGAGGGGACAGGGGGCGCGGGAGCAGTACTTC. It yields the protein CAISGRGQGAREQYF.

The rearrangement uses TRBV2 and TRBJ1-6; 7 nucleotides agree with TRBD1. From germline, CDR1 is SNHLY and CDR2 FYNNEI. V shed 8 bases and J 6 bases; nucleotides not matched to a gene: 10. The CDR3 is 15 residues long. The CDR3 nucleotides are TGTGCCAGCCGACAACAGGGGTTGGCTAATTCACCCCTCCACTTT. Translation: CASRQQGLANSPLHF.

The rearrangement uses TRBV6-2 or TRBV6-3 and TRBJ2-7, with TRBD1 identical over 10 bases. The germline gives CDR1 MNHEY, CDR2 SVGEGT. The CDR3 has 20 residues. The ends lost 2 bases at V and 0 bases at J; junction bases unmatched: 16. The CDR3 loop is CASSYPKRDRGVGLSYEQYF. DNA for the CDR3: TGTGCCAGCAGTTACCCTAAAAGGGACAGGGGCGTTGGACTCTCCTACGAGCAGTACTTC.

This chain connects TRBV27 to TRBJ2-7; 7 bases are a match to TRBD1. This CDR3 contains 14 residues. The V gene's germline CDR1 is MNHEY and CDR2 SMNVEV (reference sequence). Unmatched junction bases numbered 5, after V lost 2 bases and J lost 4 bases. CDR3 region: CASSLRDRGYEQYF. CDR3 sequence (DNA): TGTGCCAGCAGTTTAAGGGACAGAGGGTACGAGCAGTACTTC.

V usage is TRBV6-6 and J usage is TRBJ1-4; TRBD1 might be the D (6 bases). This CDR3 is 15 amino acids long. Germline lookup yields CDR1 MNHNY and CDR2 SVGAGI (reference sequence). Between the trimmed V and J ends, which lost 6 bases and 8 bases, there was a span of 19 bases. The CDR3: CASSLEGGAREKLFF. The CDR3 region has the DNA TGTGCCAGCAGCCTAGAAGGGGGGGCGCGGGAAAAACTGTTTTTT.

The rearrangement links TRBV3-1 (or the pseudogene TRBV3-2) to TRBJ2-7; 7 nucleotides align to TRBD2. Trimming took 4 bases from V and 4 from J; bases not matched to a gene: 13. Germline V gives CDR1 LGHDT, CDR2 YNNKEL (reference sequence). The CDR3 is 16 amino acids. CDR3 residues: CASSPPSAGAVYEQYF. CDR3 coding DNA: TGTGCCAGCAGCCCCCCCTCCGCGGGAGCAGTTTACGAGCAGTACTTC.

The gene calls are TRBV3-1 (or the pseudogene TRBV3-2) and TRBJ1-1, with TRBD1 matching over 7 bases. Germline CDR1 reads LGHDT; CDR2 reads YNNKEL (reference sequence). The V segment lost 4 bases and the J segment 9 bases; nucleotides outside the gene matches: 8. This CDR3 has 13 amino acids. The CDR3 spells CASSLSQGSKAFF. For the CDR3, the DNA is TGTGCCAGCAGCCTTTCACAGGGGTCCAAAGCTTTCTTT.

The V gene is TRBV11-3, the J gene TRBJ2-6; 12 positions agree with TRBD1. Per the germline V gene, CDR1 is SGHNT and CDR2 is YENEEA. V gave up 3 bases and J gave up 0 bases; unmatched junction bases: 9. This CDR3 comprises 20 residues. This CDR3 reads CASSLGSGTGGSSGANVLTF. CDR3 sequence (DNA): TGTGCCAGCAGCTTGGGGTCCGGGACAGGGGGCAGCTCTGGGGCCAACGTCCTGACTTTC.

V and J are TRBV6-5 and TRBJ1-2; TRBD1 is a possible D gene (6 bases). This CDR3 contains 15 residues. Germline loops: CDR1 MNHEY, CDR2 SVGAGI. Between the trimmed V and J ends, which lost 2 bases and 4 bases, there was a span of 14 bases. The CDR3 DNA reads as TGTGCCAGCAGTTACAAGGCAGGGGTGGGCTATGGCTACACCTTC. As protein: CASSYKAGVGYGYTF.

In this sample, this clone turned up once. The V gene is TRBV5-1, the J gene TRBJ2-5, with 10 bases identical to TRBD2. CDR1 is SGHRS and CDR2 is YFSETQ in the germline V gene. The trim removed 0 bases at V and 1 base at J, leaving 9 bases unmatched. CDR3 size: 18 residues. CDR3 loop: CASSLGRTSGEIQETQYF. In DNA form, the CDR3 reads TGCGCCAGCAGCTTGGGACGGACTAGCGGAGAGATCCAAGAGACCCAGTACTTC.

V gene TRBV19 combines with J gene TRBJ1-5; weak D call: TRBD1 (5 bases). V lost 6 bases and J lost 7, with 13 bases in between. This CDR3 is built from 13 residues. Germline lookup yields CDR1 LNHDA and CDR2 SQIVND (reference sequence). CDR3 sequence reads: CASSQGFPQPQHF. The CDR3 bases are TGTGCCAGTAGCCAGGGTTTCCCCCAGCCCCAGCATTTT.

This chain links TRBV6-5 with TRBJ2-2, with D possibly being TRBD1 (5 bases). This CDR3 is built from 14 residues. V was cut by 8 bases and J by 4 bases, with 14 bases left in between. Germline V gene data show CDR1 as MNHEY and CDR2 as SVGAGI. The CDR3 nucleotides read TGTGCCAGCCATTTACAGGTGGGCACCGGGGAGCTGTTTTTT. Protein product: CASHLQVGTGELFF.

The V call is TRBV18, the J call TRBJ1-5; TRBD1 matches 7 bases. This CDR3 contains 15 residues. The trim removed 4 bases at V and 0 bases at J, leaving 3 bases unmatched. Germline-derived CDR1 and CDR2 are KGHSH and LQKENI. The CDR3 DNA is TGTGCCAGCTCACAAGGACAGGTTAGCAATCAGCCCCAGCATTTT. Translated, it gives CASSQGQVSNQPQHF. Full variable domain (remainder filled in from reference TRBV18 and TRBJ1-5): NAGVMQNPRHLVRRRGQEARLRCSPMKGHSHVYWYRQLPEEGLKFMVYLQKENIIDESGMPKERFSAEFPKEGPSILRIQQVVRGDSAAYFCASSQGQVSNQPQHFGDGTRLSIL.

The J gene is TRBJ2-5, the V gene TRBV5-1; 8 nucleotides line up with TRBD2. The CDR3 runs 16 residues. The V gene's germline CDR1 is SGHRS and CDR2 YFSETQ. After removal of 5 bases from V and 1 base from J, the junction contained 10 bases not matched to a gene. The CDR3 reads CASRHDSGGVQETQYF. The CDR3 region has the DNA TGCGCCAGCAGGCACGACTCCGGGGGGGTCCAAGAGACCCAGTACTTC.

The rearrangement links TRBV5-4 to TRBJ2-7; TRBD2 is a possible D gene (7 bases). V gave up 3 bases and J gave up 3 bases, with 25 bases separating them. This CDR3 is built from 18 residues. The germline CDR1 and CDR2 sequences are SGHNT and YYREEE (reference sequence). CDR3 region: CASSSPGMWGGPVYEQYF. DNA of the CDR3: TGTGCCAGCAGCTCCCCCGGCATGTGGGGGGGCCCTGTCTACGAGCAGTACTTC.

V is TRBV21-1 and J is TRBJ2-1; TRBD1 reflects the table's D call only, with no check against the DNA. TRBV21-1 is marked as a pseudogene. CDR3 size: 15 residues. In DNA, the CDR3 is TGTGCCAGCAGCCCAAGAAGGGGCTCCTACAATGAGCAGTTCTTC. Its translation is CASSPRRGSYNEQFF.

V usage is TRBV7-9 and J usage is TRBJ1-1, with D possibly matching TRBD1 (6 bases). Looked up from germline, CDR1 is SEHNR and CDR2 is FQNEAQ (reference sequence). There are 13 residues in the CDR3. The ends were cut back, 1 base at V and 5 bases at J, with 8 bases in the middle. CDR3 residues: CASSLDRATEAFF. CDR3 nucleotide sequence: TGTGCCAGCAGCTTAGACAGGGCAACTGAAGCTTTCTTT.

As concerns this clone: This CDR3 is also generated by other DNA sequences in the sample. This rearrangement joins TRBV5-1 to TRBJ1-5, with D tentatively TRBD1 (5 bases). Germline values: CDR1 SGHRS, CDR2 YFSETQ. The CDR3 runs to 14 residues. The V end was cut by 0 bases, the J end by 4 bases, with 8 bases between. The CDR3 here is CASSLEGVNQPQHF. DNA for the CDR3: TGCGCCAGCAGCTTGGAAGGGGTAAATCAGCCCCAGCATTTT.

The chain employs TRBV5-5 and TRBJ2-3; a possible D gene is TRBD1 (6 bases). The ends were cut back, 2 bases at V and 2 bases at J, with 15 bases in the middle. Germline assignment: CDR1 SGHKS and CDR2 YYEKEE (reference sequence). The length of the CDR3 is 16 residues. In DNA form, the CDR3 reads TGTGCCAGCAGCTTCAACATGGACAGAAACACAGATACGCAGTATTTT. This encodes CASSFNMDRNTDTQYF.